One and the same sample provided the 6 T cell receptor beta chains below, sequenced in a study of cytomegalovirus exposure and HLA in healthy donors. Vbeta (60) and Jbeta (13) primers were used in the PCR. TCRdb keeps only in-frame clones here, not all; method: immunoSEQ multiplex PCR. Here the sample spans roughly 80,000 clones, about 68% being singletons. The sample taken for sequencing was PBMCs. The receptor source for this set is a woman between 45 and 65 years old in good health and CMV-seropositive.

V and J are TRBV7-9 and TRBJ2-5; D is possibly TRBD1 (6 bases). Germline assignment: CDR1 SEHNR and CDR2 FQNEAQ (reference sequence). The length of the CDR3 is 14 residues. Trimming cost V 3 bases and J 3 bases, with 11 bases left between them. CDR3 loop: CASSFWTAEETQYF. In DNA form, the CDR3 reads TGTGCCAGCAGCTTTTGGACAGCCGAAGAGACCCAGTACTTC.

V is TRBV6-1 and J is TRBJ2-3, with D tentatively TRBD2 (7 bases). The CDR3 contains 15 residues. CDR1 and CDR2 (germline): MNHNS, SASEGT. Trimming cost V 7 bases and J 2 bases, with 16 bases left between them. The CDR3 nucleotides read TGTGCCAGCAACCCTATTGCGGGGGCCACAGATACGCAGTATTTT. Its translation is CASNPIAGATDTQYF.

This chain uses TRBV11-1 with TRBJ1-1, with D tentatively TRBD1 (5 bases). Germline V gene lookup returns CDR1 SGHAT and CDR2 FQDESV (reference sequence). With 3 bases removed from V and 4 bases from J, the gap between germline ends came to 9 bases. The length of the CDR3 is 13 residues. The CDR3 spells CASSLGGPTEAFF. Written as DNA, the CDR3 is TGTGCCAGCAGCTTGGGGGGTCCCACTGAAGCTTTCTTT.

The chain is built from TRBV5-6 and TRBJ1-2; 7 bases match TRBD1. Germline V gives CDR1 SGHDT, CDR2 YYEEEE. The CDR3 has 14 residues. V lost 4 bases and J lost 4; bases outside the gene matches: 7. Here the CDR3 DNA reads TGTGCCAGCAGCCCCGGGACAGAGCTCTATGGCTACACCTTC. This codes for CASSPGTELYGYTF.

This clone was seen just once. The chain combines TRBV11-2 with TRBJ2-3, with D perhaps matching TRBD2 (7 bases). CDR3 size: 14 residues. V was cut by 7 bases and J by 4 bases, with 15 bases left in between. Per the germline V gene, CDR1 is SGHAT and CDR2 is FQNNGV. The CDR3 loop is CASTPGGPADTQYF. CDR3 sequence (DNA): TGTGCCAGCACCCCCGGGGGGCCGGCAGATACGCAGTATTTT.

This clone was seen once. This sequence joins TRBV10-3 and TRBJ1-5; D may be TRBD1 (5 bases). This CDR3 spans 14 amino acids. The germline V and J ends were trimmed by 2 bases and 7 bases, with 12 bases remaining between them. Per the germline V gene, CDR1 is ENHRY and CDR2 is SYGVKD. The CDR3 DNA reads TGTGCCATCAGTGAGGGGGGGGAGGGGCAGCCCCAGCATTTT. Translation gives CAISEGGEGQPQHF.